The present TCR beta chain was sequenced within a study of control samples from healthy donors and cancer patients. V was clipped by 5 bases and J by 3 bases; unmatched bases: 10. From germline, CDR1 is SGHTA and CDR2 FQGNSA. The CDR3 has 17 amino acids. Repertoires were generated with immunoSEQ multiplex PCR, while TCRdb's copy carries only in-frame clones and drops some. This sample's table reports approximately 190,000 clones. The sequencing sample was made of blood. The TCR sequence derives from a woman aged 25-40 years in good health. This chain uses TRBV7-2 with TRBJ1-1, with 12 positions matching TRBD1. The CDR3 sequence: CASSRRDRGRGDTEAFF. The DNA for the CDR3 is TGTGCCAGCAGCCGCCGGGACAGGGGGCGCGGGGACACTGAAGCTTTCTTT.